The TCR beta chain described here comes from a study of radiation and T cells in renal cell carcinoma. Background on the study: Nephrectomy followed 15 Gy stereotactic body radiation by 4 weeks. Overall study results and limits: Top tumor clonotypes rose in blood 2 weeks post-radiation, then contracted.

To note about this clone: Its antigen is undetermined.

Measured with immunoSEQ multiplex PCR; TCRdb has only the in-frame clones, and not every one. The sample lists approximately 140,000 clones, 88% occurring once. The CDR3 sequence is 14 residues long. From germline, CDR1 is MDHEN and CDR2 SYDVKM. V dropped 7 bases and J dropped 2 bases, with 15 bases sitting between them. Time point of the sample: baseline pretreatment blood. Treatment here: 15 Gy SBRT to primary tumor, nephrectomy 4 weeks later. This specimen consisted of blood, obtained from a patient whose treatment included radiotherapy and nephrectomy. The TCR comes from a woman in her 70s with renal cell carcinoma. The chain carries TRBV28 and TRBJ2-7; D is possibly TRBD2 (6 bases). CDR3 in DNA: TGTGCCAGCACCATCAGCGGGCCAACCTACGAGCAGTACTTC. Its protein is CASTISGPTYEQYF.